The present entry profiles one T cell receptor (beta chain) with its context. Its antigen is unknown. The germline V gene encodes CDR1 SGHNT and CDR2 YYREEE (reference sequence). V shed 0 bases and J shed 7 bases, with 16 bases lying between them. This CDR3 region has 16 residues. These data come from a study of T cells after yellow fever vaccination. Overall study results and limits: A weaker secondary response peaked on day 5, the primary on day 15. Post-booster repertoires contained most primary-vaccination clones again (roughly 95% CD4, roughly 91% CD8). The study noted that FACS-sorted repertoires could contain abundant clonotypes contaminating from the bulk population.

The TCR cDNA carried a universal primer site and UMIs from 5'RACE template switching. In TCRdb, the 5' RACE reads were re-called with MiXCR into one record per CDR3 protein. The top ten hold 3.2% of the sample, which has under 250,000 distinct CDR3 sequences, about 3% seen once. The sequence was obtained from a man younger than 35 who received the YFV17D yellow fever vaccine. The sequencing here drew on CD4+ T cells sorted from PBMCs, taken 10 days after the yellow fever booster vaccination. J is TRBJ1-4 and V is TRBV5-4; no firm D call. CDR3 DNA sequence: TGTGCCAGCAGCTTGGGAGGGCAAGTCCGGGGTGAAAAACTGTTTTTT. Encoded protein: CASSLGGQVRGEKLFF.